This TCR beta chain was captured in a study of cytomegalovirus exposure and HLA in healthy donors. Overall study context: As released early, the data held 70 million to 100 million unique TCRs from HLA-typed donors. Study observations and caveats: Indistinguishable V segments such as TRBV6-2 and TRBV6-3 were excluded. Certain sequence variants were highly shared and formed a cluster, and this cluster was likely a sequencing artifact. Apparent HLA restriction characterized most CMV-associated TCR beta chains in a later analysis.

In regard to this clone: The antigen is not known.

The PCR was carried out with 60 Vbeta primers and 13 Jbeta primers. Sequencing used immunoSEQ multiplex PCR; TCRdb keeps in-frame clones, though not all of them. Of roughly 200,000 clones listed, around 89% are singletons. Per germline, CDR1 MNHNY and CDR2 SVGAGI (reference sequence). The germline V and J ends were trimmed by 5 bases and 1 base, with 8 bases remaining between them. The CDR3 sequence is 14 residues long. Sequences were obtained from PBMCs. The chain carries TRBV6-6 and TRBJ2-2; D uncertain. The TCR was taken from a woman aged 18 to 35 in good health and CMV-seronegative. The CDR3 region has the DNA TGTGCCAGCAGTGACCACAGGAACACCGGGGAGCTGTTTTTT. Its translation: CASSDHRNTGELFF.